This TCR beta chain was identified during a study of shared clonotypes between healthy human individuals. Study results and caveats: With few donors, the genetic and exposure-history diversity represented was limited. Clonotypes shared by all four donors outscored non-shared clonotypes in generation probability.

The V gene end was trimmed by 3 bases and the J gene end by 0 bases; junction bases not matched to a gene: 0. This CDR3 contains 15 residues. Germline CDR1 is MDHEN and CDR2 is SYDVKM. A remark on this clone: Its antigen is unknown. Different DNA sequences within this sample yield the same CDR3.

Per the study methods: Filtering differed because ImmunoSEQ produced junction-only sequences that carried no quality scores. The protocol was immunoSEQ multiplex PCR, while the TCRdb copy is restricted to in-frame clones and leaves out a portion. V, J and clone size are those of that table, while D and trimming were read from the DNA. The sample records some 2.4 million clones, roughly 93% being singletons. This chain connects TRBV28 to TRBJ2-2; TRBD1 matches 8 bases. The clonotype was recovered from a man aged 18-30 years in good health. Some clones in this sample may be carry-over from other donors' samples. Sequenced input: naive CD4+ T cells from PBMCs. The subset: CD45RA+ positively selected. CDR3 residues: CASSLGQANTGELFF. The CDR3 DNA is TGTGCCAGCAGTTTGGGACAGGCGAACACCGGGGAGCTGTTTTTT.